The 19 T cell receptor beta chains listed next were all sequenced from one sample in a study of tissue T cells after allogeneic stem cell transplantation. Assay: immunoSEQ multiplex PCR; the TCRdb copy retains only in-frame clones and omits some. The sample carries around 7,600 clones, 46% recorded once. Time point here: mouse harvest day 7 after allogeneic transplant. Each mouse received 10^7 T-cell-depleted marrow cells plus 10^6 splenic CD5+ T cells by tail vein. Specimen: gut tissue. The receptors originated from a female BALB/c mouse given C57BL/6 T cells with graft-versus-host disease after an allogeneic hematopoietic cell transplant.

Concerning this clone itself: Gene and germline names: mouse. The sequenced fragment ends 1 residue before the CDR3 boundary, so the rest is inferred from the germline J gene. V and J are TRBV26 and TRBJ2-5; weak D call: TRBD2 (7 bases). Germline V gives CDR1 KGHPV, CDR2 FQNQEV (reference sequence). The CDR3 loop spans 14 amino acids. Trimming took 4 bases from V and 4 from J, leaving 12 bases between them. CDR3 DNA (partial): TGTGCCAGCAGTCGAAGGGGGGCTGAAGACACCCAGTAC. Translation: CASSRRGAEDTQY. The whole CDR3 protein is CASSRRGAEDTQYF.

Concerning this clone itself: Gene names follow the mouse nomenclature. The read halts 1 residue ahead of the CDR3 end, with the missing end drawn from the germline J gene. V usage is TRBV12-1 and J usage is TRBJ2-1, with D unresolved. This CDR3 comprises 12 residues. Trimming shortened V by 0 bases and J by 6 bases, and 5 bases separated the two germline ends. Germline CDR1 is SGHSN and CDR2 is HYEKVE. CDR3 sequence: CASSLVVAEQFF. The CDR3 DNA, read in part, is TGTGCCAGCTCTCTCGTCGTTGCTGAGCAGTTC.

Comments on this clone: Gene names denote mouse genes. The DNA read from the CDR3 is TGTGCCAGCAGTGGGACTGGGGGGGCGCCCACCCAGTAC. Its protein is CASSGTGGAPTQY. The whole CDR3 sequence is CASSGTGGAPTQYF. The chain employs TRBV13-1 and TRBJ2-5, with TRBD2 matching over 13 bases. Read sequence stops 1 residue before the CDR3 end, and the germline J gene provides the missing end. CDR3 size: 14 residues. V was pared by 3 bases and J by 8 bases, with 3 bases of the junction left unmatched. Germline V gives CDR1 NSHNY, CDR2 SYGAGN.

This clone was observed a handful of times. Gene names are mouse gene names. The read gets to within 1 residue of the CDR3 end, and the germline J gene fills in the rest. V usage is TRBV1 and J usage is TRBJ1-4; D might be TRBD1 (5 bases). Trimming stripped 3 bases from V and 7 bases from J, with 6 bases between. Per germline, CDR1 NSQYPW and CDR2 LRSPGD (reference sequence). The CDR3 runs 12 residues. The CDR3 region is CTCSAQGERLFF. Incomplete CDR3 DNA: TGCACCTGCAGTGCCCAGGGCGAAAGATTATTT. The variable domain in full, with the rest retrieved from reference TRBV1 and TRBJ1-4, is VTLLEQNPRWRLVPRGQAVNLRCILKNSQYPWMSWYQQDLQKQLQWLFTLRSPGDKEVKSLPGADYLATRVTDTELRLQVANMSQGRTLYCTCSAQGERLFFGHGTKLSVL.

This clone came up a few times. Gene names and germline refer to mouse. The observed sequence ends 1 residue before the CDR3 terminus, with the missing tail filled in from the germline J gene. The chain recombines TRBV26 with TRBJ1-4; D is uncertain. The V end was cut by 5 bases, the J end by 4 bases, with 8 bases between. The germline gives CDR1 KGHPV, CDR2 FQNQEV (reference sequence). This CDR3 comprises 13 residues. The DNA read from the CDR3 is TGTGCCAGCAGTGCGAACATCAACGAAAGATTATTT. Its protein is CASSANINERLF. The CDR3 in full is CASSANINERLFF.

This clone was picked up a small number of times. Gene names and germline match the mouse. Coverage ceases 1 residue before the CDR3 finishes, and the germline J gene fills in the end. The chain joins TRBV31 to TRBJ1-6, with D perhaps TRBD1 (6 bases). TRBJ1-6 is recorded as an ORF, its role being uncertain. The germline V gene has CDR1 GKSSPN and CDR2 SITVG. Deletions cut 3 bases from V and 1 base from J, with 10 bases between. The CDR3 covers 15 residues. The CDR3 bases that were read are TGTGCCTGGAGCTCCGGGACATCCTATAATTCGCCCCTCTAC. Its translation: CAWSSGTSYNSPLY. The entire CDR3 protein reads CAWSSGTSYNSPLYF.

In regard to this clone: Germline and genes: mouse. The read ends 1 residue before the CDR3 terminus; that terminus is restored from the germline J gene. The same CDR3 is also encoded by other DNA sequences in this sample. V is TRBV26 and J is TRBJ2-7; D not resolved. This CDR3 comprises 13 residues. Trimming cost V 0 bases and J 3 bases, with 6 bases left between them. Germline V gives CDR1 KGHPV, CDR2 FQNQEV (reference sequence). The CDR3 here is CASSLSISYEQYF. CDR3 DNA, as far as it was read: TGTGCCAGCAGTCTGTCGATCAGCTATGAACAGTAC.

Turning to this clone: Gene names and germline refer to mouse. The sequence runs out 1 residue before the end of the CDR3; the remainder is reconstructed from the germline J gene. This sequence joins TRBV16 and TRBJ2-1; tentatively, D is TRBD1 (6 bases). V was shortened by 1 base and J by 4 bases, with 8 bases between the two germline ends. Germline V gene sequence: CDR1 SGHSA, CDR2 FRNQAP. The CDR3 runs to 14 residues. The DNA read from the CDR3 is TGTGCAAGCAGCTTAGGGGGACAATATGCTGAGCAGTTC. Protein sequence: CASSLGGQYAEQF. The complete CDR3 sequence is CASSLGGQYAEQFF.

Comment on this clone: Each gene name is a mouse one. The missing CDR3 end, 1 residue past where the read stops, is filled in from the germline J gene. The V call is TRBV26, the J call TRBJ1-3, with 7 bases aligning to TRBD1. J gave up 0 bases and V 5 bases, and 4 bases lay outside the gene matches. Germline V gene lookup returns CDR1 KGHPV and CDR2 FQNQEV (reference sequence). This CDR3 region has 15 residues. The chain's CDR3 is CASSRDRNSGNTLYF. CDR3 DNA, as far as it was read: TGTGCCAGCAGTAGGGACAGAAATTCTGGAAATACGCTCTAT.

For this clone: Mouse gene names and germline throughout. The sequence runs out 1 residue before the end of the CDR3; the remainder is reconstructed from the germline J gene. The chain is built from TRBV13-2 and TRBJ2-1; 8 bases are a match to TRBD2. Germline-derived CDR1 and CDR2 are NNHNN and SYGAGS (reference sequence). The V and J ends lost 8 bases and 3 bases, in that order; junction bases with no gene match: 4. The CDR3 runs 13 residues. The CDR3: CARLGVFYAEQFF. CDR3 DNA (partial): TGTGCCAGACTGGGGGTCTTCTATGCTGAGCAGTTC.

This clone turned up a few times. Mouse gene names and germline throughout. The CDR3 is cut off 1 residue early in the read; its end comes from the germline J gene. The chain is built from TRBV5 and TRBJ2-7; 9 bases are a match to TRBD2. Germline CDR1 and CDR2: LGHNA and YNLKQL (reference sequence). The CDR3 sequence is 12 residues long. J gave up 4 bases and V 6 bases, and 1 base lay outside the gene matches. Partial CDR3 DNA: TGTGCCAGCAGAGACTGGGGGTATGAACAGTAC. It is translated as CASRDWGYEQY. The CDR3 reads in full as CASRDWGYEQYF.

This clone showed up just a few times. Genes and germline come from the mouse. The read terminates 1 residue ahead of where the CDR3 ends, so the germline J gene completes it. The chain uses TRBV3 and TRBJ1-2, with a weak D call TRBD1 (6 bases). Germline-derived CDR1 and CDR2 are SNHLY and FYNGKV (reference sequence). The V end lost 4 bases, the J end lost 5 bases, and 11 bases lay between the germline ends. The CDR3 covers 13 residues. CDR3 residues: CASSSQQGSDYTF. CDR3 DNA, as far as it was read: TGTGCCAGCAGCTCCCAACAGGGATCCGACTACACC.

This clone was counted only a few times. Gene names are the mouse ones. The read is 1 residue too short to cover the CDR3 end, so that end is filled in from the germline J gene. The chain uses TRBV26 and TRBJ1-6; the match to TRBD1 covers 8 bases. TRBJ1-6 is an ORF, and what it does is uncertain. V lost 6 bases to trimming and J lost 0 bases; unmatched junction nucleotides: 4. The CDR3 has 16 residues. CDR1 KGHPV and CDR2 FQNQEV come from the germline V gene (reference sequence). CDR3 residues: CASSPTGVSYNSPLYF. The CDR3 bases that were read are TGTGCCAGCAGCCCGACAGGGGTTTCCTATAATTCGCCCCTCTAC.

Regarding this clone: Gene names denote mouse genes. The read is 1 residue too short to cover the CDR3 end, so that end is filled in from the germline J gene. The chain couples TRBV2 to TRBJ1-1, with a weak D call TRBD1 (5 bases). Trimming took 0 bases from V and 10 from J, leaving 9 bases between them. This CDR3 is built from 12 residues. Germline CDR1 and CDR2: LGHNA and YSYQKL. The sequenced CDR3 bases are TGTGCCAGCAGCCAAGACAGACAGTCAGTCTTC. Its translation is CASSQDRQSVF. The whole CDR3 sequence reads CASSQDRQSVFF.

Comments on this clone: The gene symbols are mouse symbols. Coverage ceases 1 residue before the CDR3 finishes, and the germline J gene fills in the end. The chain carries TRBV3 and TRBJ1-5; D is unresolved. Trimming took 5 bases from V and 1 from J, leaving 6 bases between them. Per the germline V gene, CDR1 is SNHLY and CDR2 is FYNGKV (reference sequence). CDR3 length equals 13 residues. CDR3 DNA (partial): TGTGCCAGCAGCCCCCAAAACAACCAGGCTCCGCTT. Translating gives CASSPQNNQAPL. The complete CDR3 protein is CASSPQNNQAPLF.

This clone is medium-sized in the sample. The germline and genes are mouse ones. The CDR3 extends 1 residue past the end of the read, so its final part is completed from the germline J gene. The chain has TRBV12-1 and TRBJ2-2, with 10 bases identical to TRBD2. Germline CDR1 is SGHSN and CDR2 is HYEKVE. The CDR3 is made up of 14 amino acids. J lost 7 bases, V lost 1 base, and 2 bases had no gene match. The CDR3: CASSLGLGFGQLYF. The sequenced part of the CDR3 DNA is TGTGCCAGCTCTCTGGGACTGGGGTTCGGGCAGCTCTAC.

The table lists this clone with a few counts. The germline and genes are mouse ones. Read data end 1 residue before the CDR3 end; the end is taken from the germline J gene. The chain is built from TRBV23 and TRBJ2-5; no DNA check was done on the table's D call, TRBD1. Germline assignment: CDR1 KGHTA and CDR2 FQNQQP. The CDR3 sequence is 14 residues long. Partial CDR3 DNA: TGCTCCAGCAGTCCCAGGGGGCGGAGAAACACCCAGTAC. It specifies CSSSPRGRRNTQY. The whole CDR3 reads CSSSPRGRRNTQYF.

Turning to this clone: Gene names and germline refer to mouse. The observed sequence ends 1 residue before the CDR3 terminus, with the missing tail filled in from the germline J gene. J is TRBJ1-6 and V is TRBV26; 7 nucleotides line up with TRBD1. Being an ORF, TRBJ1-6 has a function that is uncertain. Losses at the gene ends were 1 base for V and 7 bases for J; bases not matched to a gene: 7. The CDR3 has 16 residues. Germline values: CDR1 KGHPV, CDR2 FQNQEV (reference sequence). This CDR3 reads CASSLFEGAGNSPLYF. CDR3 DNA (partial): TGTGCCAGCAGTCTGTTTGAGGGGGCAGGGAATTCGCCCCTCTAC.

In its sample, this clone was seen a few times. Gene names and germline match the mouse. Read data end 1 residue before the CDR3 end; the end is taken from the germline J gene. The J gene is TRBJ2-3, the V gene TRBV23; TRBD2, the table's D call, lacks a check against the DNA. This CDR3 contains 15 residues. Germline V gene data show CDR1 as KGHTA and CDR2 as FQNQQP. Here the CDR3 reads CSSSQSSGGPETLYF. The sequenced CDR3 bases are TGCTCCAGCAGTCAATCTTCCGGGGGGCCAGAAACGCTGTAT.